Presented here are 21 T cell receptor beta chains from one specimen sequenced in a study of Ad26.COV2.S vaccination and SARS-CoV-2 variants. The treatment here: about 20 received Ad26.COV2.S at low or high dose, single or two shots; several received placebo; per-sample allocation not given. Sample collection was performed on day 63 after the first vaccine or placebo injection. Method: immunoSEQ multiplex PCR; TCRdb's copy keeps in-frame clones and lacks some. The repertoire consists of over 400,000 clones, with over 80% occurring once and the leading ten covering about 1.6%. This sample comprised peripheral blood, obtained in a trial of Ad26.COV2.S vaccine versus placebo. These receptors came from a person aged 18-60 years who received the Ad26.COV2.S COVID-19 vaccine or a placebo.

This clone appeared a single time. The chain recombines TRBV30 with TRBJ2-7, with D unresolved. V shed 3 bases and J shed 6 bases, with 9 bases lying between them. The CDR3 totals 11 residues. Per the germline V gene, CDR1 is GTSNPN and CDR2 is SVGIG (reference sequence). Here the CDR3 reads CAWRTWVEQYF. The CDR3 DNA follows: TGTGCCTGGAGGACCTGGGTCGAGCAGTACTTC. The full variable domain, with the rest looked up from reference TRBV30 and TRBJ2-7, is SQTIHQWPATLVQPVGSPLSLECTVEGTSNPNLYWYRQAAGRGLQLLFYSVGIGQISSEVPQNLSASRPQDRQFILSSKKLLLSDSGFYLCAWRTWVEQYFGPGTRLTVT.

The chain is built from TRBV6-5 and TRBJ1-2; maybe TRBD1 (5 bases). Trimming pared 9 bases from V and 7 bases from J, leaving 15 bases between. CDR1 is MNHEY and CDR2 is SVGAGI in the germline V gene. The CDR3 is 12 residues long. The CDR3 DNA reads TGTGCCAGGCAGGACACGAGCGGTGGCTACACCTTC. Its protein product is CARQDTSGGYTF.

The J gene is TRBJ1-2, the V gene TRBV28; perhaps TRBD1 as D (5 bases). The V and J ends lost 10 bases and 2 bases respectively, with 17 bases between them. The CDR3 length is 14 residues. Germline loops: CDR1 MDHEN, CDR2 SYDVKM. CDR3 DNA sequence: TGTGCCACTCCCCTTGGGGGGGGAAACTATGGCTACACCTTC. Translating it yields CATPLGGGNYGYTF.

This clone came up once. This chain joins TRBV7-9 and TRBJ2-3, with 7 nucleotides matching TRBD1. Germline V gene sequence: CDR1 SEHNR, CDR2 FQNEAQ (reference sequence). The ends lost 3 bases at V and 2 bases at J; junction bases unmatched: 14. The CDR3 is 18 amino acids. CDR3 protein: CASSFLVRRDSFTDTQYF. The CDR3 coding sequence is TGTGCCAGCAGCTTTTTGGTCCGACGGGACAGTTTCACAGATACGCAGTATTTT.

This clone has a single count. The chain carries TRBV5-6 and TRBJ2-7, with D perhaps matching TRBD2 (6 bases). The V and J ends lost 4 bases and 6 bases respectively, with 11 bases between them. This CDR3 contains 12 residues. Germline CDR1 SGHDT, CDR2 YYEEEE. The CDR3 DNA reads TGTGCCAGCAGCCTTGGGGGGTCCGAGCAGTACTTC. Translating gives CASSLGGSEQYF.

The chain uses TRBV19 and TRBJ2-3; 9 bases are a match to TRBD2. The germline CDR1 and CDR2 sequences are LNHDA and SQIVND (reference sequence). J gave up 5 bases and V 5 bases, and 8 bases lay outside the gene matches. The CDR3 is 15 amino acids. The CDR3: CASSLERGAGDTQYF. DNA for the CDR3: TGTGCCAGTAGTCTGGAGCGGGGGGCGGGAGATACGCAGTATTTT. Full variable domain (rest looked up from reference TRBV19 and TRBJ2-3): DGGITQSPKYLFRKEGQNVTLSCEQNLNHDAMYWYRQDPGQGLRLIYYSQIVNDFQKGDIAEGYSVSREKKESFPLTVTSAQKNPTAFYLCASSLERGAGDTQYFGPGTRLTVL.

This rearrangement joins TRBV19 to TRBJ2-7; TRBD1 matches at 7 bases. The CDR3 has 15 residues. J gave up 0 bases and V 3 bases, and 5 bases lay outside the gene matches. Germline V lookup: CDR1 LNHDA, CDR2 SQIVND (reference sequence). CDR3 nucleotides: TGTGCCAGTAGTATCTTACAGGGGAGCTCCTACGAGCAGTACTTC. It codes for CASSILQGSSYEQYF.

CDR3 bases: TGTGCCAGCAGCTGGGGGCGGGGGACGAGCAGGGAGACCCAGTACTTC. It encodes CASSWGRGTSRETQYF. The chain has TRBV7-2 and TRBJ2-5, with a possible D match to TRBD2 (7 bases). CDR1 and CDR2 from the germline V gene are SGHTA and FQGNSA. Trimming cost V 4 bases and J 5 bases, with 20 bases left between them. The CDR3 contains 16 residues.

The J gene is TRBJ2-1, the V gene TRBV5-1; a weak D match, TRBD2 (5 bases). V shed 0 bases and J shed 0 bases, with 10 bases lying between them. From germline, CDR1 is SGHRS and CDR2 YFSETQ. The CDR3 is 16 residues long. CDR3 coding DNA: TGCGCCAGCAGCTTGGCGTCTCGGGGCTCCTACAATGAGCAGTTCTTC. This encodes CASSLASRGSYNEQFF. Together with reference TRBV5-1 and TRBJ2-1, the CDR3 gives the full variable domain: KAGVTQTPRYLIKTRGQQVTLSCSPISGHRSVSWYQQTPGQGLQFLFEYFSETQRNKGNFPGRFSGRQFSNSRSEMNVSTLELGDSALYLCASSLASRGSYNEQFFGPGTRLTVL.

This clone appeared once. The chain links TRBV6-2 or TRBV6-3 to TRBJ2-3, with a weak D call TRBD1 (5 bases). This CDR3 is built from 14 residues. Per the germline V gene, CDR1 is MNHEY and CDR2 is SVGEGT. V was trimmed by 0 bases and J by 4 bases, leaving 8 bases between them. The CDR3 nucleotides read TGTGCCAGCAGTTACTCCATAGGGGCAGATACGCAGTATTTT. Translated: CASSYSIGADTQYF.

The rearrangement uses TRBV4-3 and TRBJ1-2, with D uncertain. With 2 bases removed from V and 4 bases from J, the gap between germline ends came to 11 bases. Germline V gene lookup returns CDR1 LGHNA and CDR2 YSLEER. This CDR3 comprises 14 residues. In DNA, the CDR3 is TGCGCCAGCAGCCAAAGCGGCAGGAGCTATGGCTACACCTTC. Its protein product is CASSQSGRSYGYTF.

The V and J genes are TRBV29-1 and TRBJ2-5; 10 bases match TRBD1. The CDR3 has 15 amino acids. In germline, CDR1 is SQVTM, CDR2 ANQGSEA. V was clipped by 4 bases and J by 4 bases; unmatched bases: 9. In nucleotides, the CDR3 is TGCAGCGTTGTAAGGGACAGGGGACGTTTAGAGACCCAGTACTTC. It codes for CSVVRDRGRLETQYF.

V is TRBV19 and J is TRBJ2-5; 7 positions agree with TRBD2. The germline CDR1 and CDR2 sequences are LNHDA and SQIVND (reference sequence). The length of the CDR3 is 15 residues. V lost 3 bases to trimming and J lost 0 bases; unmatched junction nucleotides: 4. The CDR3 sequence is CASSIVAGDQETQYF. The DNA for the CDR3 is TGTGCCAGTAGTATCGTCGCGGGAGACCAAGAGACCCAGTACTTC.

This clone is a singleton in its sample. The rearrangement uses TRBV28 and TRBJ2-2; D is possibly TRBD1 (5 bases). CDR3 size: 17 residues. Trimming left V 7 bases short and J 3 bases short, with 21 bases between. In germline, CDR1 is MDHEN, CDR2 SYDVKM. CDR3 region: CASNHGPRRADTGELFF. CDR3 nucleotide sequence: TGTGCCAGCAATCATGGGCCCCGCAGGGCGGACACCGGGGAGCTGTTTTTT.

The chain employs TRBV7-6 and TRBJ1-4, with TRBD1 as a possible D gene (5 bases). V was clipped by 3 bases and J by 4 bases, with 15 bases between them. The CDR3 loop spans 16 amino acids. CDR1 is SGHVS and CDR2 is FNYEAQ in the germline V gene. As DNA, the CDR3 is TGTGCCAGCAGCTTGTCCTATCCGAGGGGTAATGAAAAACTGTTTTTT. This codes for CASSLSYPRGNEKLFF.

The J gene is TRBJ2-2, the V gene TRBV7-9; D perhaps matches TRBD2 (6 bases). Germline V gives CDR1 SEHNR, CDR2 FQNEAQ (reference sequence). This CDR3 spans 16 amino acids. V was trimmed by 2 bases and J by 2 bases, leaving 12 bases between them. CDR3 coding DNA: TGTGCCAGCAGCTTAAGCACCGGGACTAACACCGGGGAGCTGTTTTTT. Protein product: CASSLSTGTNTGELFF.

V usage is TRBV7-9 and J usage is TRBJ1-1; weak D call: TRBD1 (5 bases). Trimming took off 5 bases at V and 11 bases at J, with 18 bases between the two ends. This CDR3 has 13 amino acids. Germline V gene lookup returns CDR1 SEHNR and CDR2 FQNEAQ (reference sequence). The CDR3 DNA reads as TGTGCCAGCAGCAATTCACCAGGGATGTCGGCTTTCTTT. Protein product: CASSNSPGMSAFF.

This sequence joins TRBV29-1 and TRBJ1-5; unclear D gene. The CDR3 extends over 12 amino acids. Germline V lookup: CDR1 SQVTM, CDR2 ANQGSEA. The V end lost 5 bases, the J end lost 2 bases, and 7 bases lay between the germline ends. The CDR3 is CSVSQRNQPQHF. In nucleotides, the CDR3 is TGCAGCGTTTCTCAGCGCAATCAGCCCCAGCATTTT.

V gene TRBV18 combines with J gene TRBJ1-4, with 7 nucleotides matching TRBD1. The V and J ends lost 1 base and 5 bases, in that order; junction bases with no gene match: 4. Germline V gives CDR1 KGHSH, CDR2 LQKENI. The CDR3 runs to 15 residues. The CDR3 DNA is TGTGCCAGCTCACCACGGACAGGTAGCAATGAAAAACTGTTTTTT. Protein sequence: CASSPRTGSNEKLFF.

The CDR3 sequence: CASSETGTGIWAGNTIYF. CDR3 DNA sequence: TGTGCCAGCAGTGAAACCGGGACAGGGATTTGGGCTGGAAACACCATATATTTT. This rearrangement joins TRBV6-1 to TRBJ1-3; 9 nucleotides line up with TRBD1. Germline assignment: CDR1 MNHNS and CDR2 SASEGT. V gave up 2 bases and J gave up 2 bases; unmatched junction bases: 10. The CDR3 runs 18 residues.

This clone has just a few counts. The CDR3 loop reads CSALGTGRYEQYF. CDR3 nucleotides: TGCAGCGCCTTGGGGACAGGGCGCTACGAGCAGTACTTC. The chain is built from TRBV29-1 and TRBJ2-7; 9 bases match TRBD1. The V gene's germline CDR1 is SQVTM and CDR2 ANQGSEA. The CDR3 consists of 13 residues. V trimming: 7 bases; J trimming: 3 bases; junction bases outside the gene matches: 7.